This T cell receptor (beta chain) originates from a study of blood T cells in healthy people across ages. The use of a sample-barcoded 5' primer and a J-beta primer mix characterized a second PCR of about 7 to 12 cycles. Every cDNA molecule bore a tag from a template-switch adaptor containing 12 random nucleotides. MiXCR, applied by TCRdb to the 5' RACE reads, yields one record per CDR3 protein. This sample has 270,000 or so distinct CDR3 sequences, with 25% to 30% found just once. Sequencing input: blood. This TCR came from a woman in her seventies in good health.

CDR3 DNA: TGTGCCAGCAGCGTATCTGGGTGGGGGGCCAATGAGCAGTTCTTC. Residues: CASSVSGWGANEQFF. The V call is TRBV9, the J call TRBJ2-1; the D gene could be TRBD1 or TRBD2 (6 bases each). Germline V gene sequence: CDR1 SGDLS, CDR2 YYNGEE. Trimming left V 1 base short and J 6 bases short, with 14 bases between. This CDR3 has 15 amino acids.